The source of this T cell receptor (beta chain) is a study of radiotherapy plus CTLA-4 blockade in lung cancer. The table came from immunoSEQ multiplex PCR; TCRdb's copy has only in-frame clones and leaves some out. The sample shows about 38,000 clones, about 73% of them seen only once. Germline V lookup: CDR1 SGHDT, CDR2 YYEEEE. V lost 4 bases to trimming and J lost 2 bases, with 16 bases between them. The CDR3 runs to 16 residues. The source material was peripheral blood, sampled from a patient treated with radiotherapy plus ipilimumab. The receptor was isolated from a human donor with non-small cell lung cancer who had stable disease on radiotherapy plus ipilimumab. This rearrangement joins TRBV5-6 to TRBJ1-5; weak D call: TRBD1 (5 bases). The CDR3 protein is CASSPLGGVGNQPQHF. In DNA, the CDR3 is TGTGCCAGCAGCCCTCTCGGGGGTGTGGGCAATCAGCCCCAGCATTTT. The full variable domain, in which reference TRBV5-6 and TRBJ1-5 provide the parts outside the CDR3, is DAGVTQSPTHLIKTRGQQVTLRCSPKSGHDTVSWYQQALGQGPQFIFQYYEEEERQRGNFPDRFSGHQFPNYSSELNVNALLLGDSALYLCASSPLGGVGNQPQHFGDGTRLSIL.